The 16 T cell receptor beta chains reported below all come from one sample, sequenced in a study of tumor and adjacent non-tumor tissue in lung cancer (dated by TCRdb to between 2017 and 2018). The method was multiplex PCR. These reads were obtained on an Illumina HiSeq 2500. TCRbeta libraries were built by three rounds of nested PCR using primers (Table S4), following protocols modified from ARM-PCR. Using fastp at Q25 and MiXCR, TCRdb reprocessed the public reads and kept productive beta chains. Rows with one shared CDR3 protein collapse into an entry with the most common genes and DNA. This sample holds around 210,000 distinct CDR3 sequences; roughly 70% were observed only once. Jointly, the top ten make up under 30% of the sample. Bulk unsorted tissue served as the source for RNA extraction, and RNA quality was assessed using a NanoDrop ND-1000 and an Agilent 2100. What was sequenced was lung tumor tissue. The receptors were sampled from a man aged 60 to 69 with non-small cell lung cancer.

In this sample, this clonotype turned up once. This chain joins TRBV29-1 and TRBJ2-2; D gene uncertain. In germline, CDR1 is SQVTM, CDR2 ANQGSEA. The germline V and J ends were trimmed by 8 bases and 4 bases, with 11 bases remaining between them. This CDR3 has 12 residues. The CDR3 DNA follows: TGCAGCTTTCAGATTGTCACCGGGGAGCTGTTTTTT. Translating gives CSFQIVTGELFF.

The chain couples TRBV6-1 to TRBJ2-3; D possibly corresponds to TRBD2 (5 bases). The CDR3 consists of 13 residues. CDR1 and CDR2 (germline): MNHNS, SASEGT. Trimming shortened V by 7 bases and J by 9 bases, and 17 bases separated the two germline ends. Here the CDR3 reads CASNSVRASTQYF. CDR3 nucleotide sequence: TGTGCCAGCAACAGCGTGAGGGCCTCCACGCAGTATTTT.

Concerning this clonotype itself: Since no conserved phenylalanine or tryptophan closes the CDR3, a read error is the likely cause. The chain employs TRBV12-3 or TRBV12-4 and TRBJ1-5, with D uncertain. Between the trimmed V and J ends, which lost 1 base and 5 bases, there was a span of 6 bases. The CDR3 is 13 amino acids. CDR3 nucleotides: TGTGCCAGCAGTTTAGATCAGGATCAGCCCCAGCATATT. This codes for CASSLDQDQPQHI.

This clonotype has only one observation. At one boundary the junction diverges from the germline segment, which might be a read error. V and J are TRBV4-1 and TRBJ2-1; D is undetermined. The CDR3 covers 16 residues. Per germline, CDR1 MGHRA and CDR2 YSYEKL. The chain's CDR3 is CASGQGGSMTYNEQFF. CDR3 DNA sequence: TGCGCCAGCGGCCAAGGTGGCAGTATGACCTACAATGAGCAGTTCTTT.

In the case of this clonotype: This may stem from a read error, because a much larger clone lies one nucleotide away. This chain joins TRBV6-5 and TRBJ1-6; D unclear. The CDR3 length is 13 residues. Trimming took off 0 bases at V and 7 bases at J, with 4 bases between the two ends. From germline, CDR1 is MNHEY and CDR2 SVGAGI. CDR3 loop: CASSYSRNSPLHF. The CDR3 DNA is TGTGCCAGCAGTTACTCACGAAATTCACCCCTCCACTTT.

On this clonotype: The conserved final phenylalanine or tryptophan is absent from the CDR3, which likely points to a read error. The chain joins TRBV30 to TRBJ1-2, with D uncertain. Trimming cost V 4 bases and J 8 bases, with 17 bases left between them. The CDR3 is 13 residues long. Looked up from germline, CDR1 is GTSNPN and CDR2 is SVGIG (reference sequence). CDR3 in DNA: TGTGCCTGGAATCCCAGTGCGGCTTGGGGCTACACCTTA. As protein: CAWNPSAAWGYTL.

As to this clonotype: This may be a read error, as it is one base from a much larger clone. Because it lacks the conserved phenylalanine or tryptophan at the end, this CDR3 is likely a read error. The gene calls are TRBV6-2 or TRBV6-3 and TRBJ2-2; D not resolved. The CDR3 loop spans 14 amino acids. V was clipped by 7 bases and J by 2 bases, with 11 bases between them. Germline V gives CDR1 MNHEY, CDR2 SVGEGT. The CDR3 nucleotides read TGTGCCAGCATGGGTCATCGAAACACCGGGGAGCTGTTTTCT. It yields the protein CASMGHRNTGELFS.

About this clonotype itself: Germline is not matched at one junction end, which may reflect a read error. The chain has TRBV12-3 or TRBV12-4 and TRBJ2-7; D remains unclear. The CDR3 has 12 residues. CDR3 loop: CVSSLGLYEQYF. CDR3 coding DNA: TGTGTCAGCAGCTTAGGTCTGTACGAGCAGTACTTC.

The chain employs TRBV20-1 and TRBJ1-4, with TRBD1 identical over 7 bases. This CDR3 contains 13 residues. Germline V gives CDR1 DFQATT, CDR2 SNEGSKA (reference sequence). The CDR3 spells CGVMRGRSEKLFF. The CDR3, as DNA: TGCGGTGTTATGAGGGGGCGGAGTGAAAAACTGTTTTTT.

To note about this clonotype: A much larger clone lies one base from this, so it may be a read error. The V call is TRBV29-1, the J call TRBJ2-5, with D hard to call. Trimming took 8 bases from V and 2 from J, leaving 12 bases between them. The CDR3 covers 12 residues. The germline V gene encodes CDR1 SQVTM and CDR2 ANQGSEA. CDR3 nucleotide sequence: TGCAGCCCGTGGAATGTGCAAGAGACCCAGTACTTC. Translated: CSPWNVQETQYF.

Note on this clonotype: As the CDR3 is not closed by the conserved phenylalanine or tryptophan, this likely results from a read error. The chain's CDR3 is CSDEGGSAEAFD. The DNA of the CDR3 is TGCAGCGATGAAGGTGGATCCGCTGAAGCTTTCGAT. The chain has TRBV29-1 and TRBJ1-1; D is unresolved. There are 12 residues in the CDR3. Germline CDR1 is SQVTM and CDR2 is ANQGSEA.

Points on this clonotype: The junction does not match germline at one end; this may be a read error. The genes are TRBV6-2 or TRBV6-3 and TRBJ1-6; D is unclear. The CDR3 has 12 amino acids. CDR1 MNHEY and CDR2 SVGEGT come from the germline V gene. The CDR3 here is CASSLPNSRLHF. The CDR3, as DNA: TGTGCCAGCAGTTTGCCCAATTCACGCCTCCACTTT.

Of note for this clonotype: No DNA is shown, since the ends of the CDR3 on it are uncertain; the CDR3 is the one TCRdb lists. V gene TRBV20-1 combines with J gene TRBJ2-3; the listed D gene, TRBD2, was not tested against the DNA. From germline, CDR1 is DFQATT and CDR2 SNEGSKA (reference sequence). The CDR3 extends over 15 residues, inclusive of both ends. This CDR3 reads CSASWGSGSTDTRYF.

J is TRBJ2-2 and V is TRBV11-3; D unresolved. Germline V gives CDR1 SGHNT, CDR2 YENEEA. The CDR3 has 16 amino acids. V lost 5 bases to trimming and J lost 10 bases, with 23 bases between them. CDR3 loop: CASSPLAVIETVELFF. CDR3 bases: TGTGCCAGCAGCCCCCTCGCGGTTATAGAGACTGTGGAGCTGTTTTTT.

This clonotype has just a few counts. The rearrangement joins TRBV6-1 to TRBJ2-7; 10 nucleotides align to TRBD2. The CDR3 extends over 15 amino acids. The germline V gene encodes CDR1 MNHNS and CDR2 SASEGT. J lost 5 bases, V lost 1 base, and 5 bases had no gene match. In DNA, the CDR3 is TGTGCCAGCAGTGAAGTACTAGCGGGAAGTAACGAGCAGTACTTC. Translation gives CASSEVLAGSNEQYF.

To note about this clonotype: An end of the junction differs from the germline gene, which may be a read error. The chain carries TRBV5-1 and TRBJ2-1; either TRBD1 or TRBD2 may fit D (6 bases each). CDR1 SGHRS and CDR2 YFSETQ come from the germline V gene. The CDR3 consists of 17 residues. In DNA, the CDR3 is TGCGCCAGGAGCTTTGACCCGGAGGGGGGCTCCTACAATGAGCAGTTTTTC. Protein product: CARSFDPEGGSYNEQFF.